The entry below gives a single TCR beta chain sequence along with its context. The data stem from a study of prognosis after radiotherapy for stage I lung cancer. This CDR3 is built from 16 residues. Germline CDR1 reads LNHNV; CDR2 reads YYDKDF (reference sequence). Between the trimmed V and J ends, which lost 0 bases and 3 bases, there was a span of 14 bases. Genomic DNA served as the source from which two-round multiplex PCR generated TCR beta CDR3 amplicons. Initially, in first-round PCR, primers specific to each TRBV and TRBJ gene were used. TCRdb ran MiXCR on the multiplex PCR reads and lists one entry per CDR3 protein. The table includes roughly 13,000 distinct CDR3 sequences, approximately 47% detected once.

This receptor was identified in a donor aged 50 or older with non-small cell lung cancer. The chain couples TRBV15 to TRBJ1-1; perhaps TRBD1 as D (5 bases). The sequencing here drew on PBMCs, taken before or after stereotactic body radiation therapy (not recorded which). CDR3 in amino acids: CATSRDGARVYTEAFF. The CDR3 DNA reads TGTGCCACCAGCAGAGATGGGGCGAGGGTTTACACTGAAGCTTTCTTT. Variable domain in full (rest from reference TRBV15 and TRBJ1-1): DAMVIQNPRYQVTQFGKPVTLSCSQTLNHNVMYWYQQKSSQAPKLLFHYYDKDFNNEADTPDNFQSRRPNTSFCFLDIRSPGLGDTAMYLCATSRDGARVYTEAFFGQGTRLTVV.